Sequencing of this T cell receptor beta chain was carried out in a study of technical replicates of blood from several donors. Deletions cut 0 bases from V and 2 bases from J, with 12 bases between. CDR3 length: 16 residues. Per germline, CDR1 LGHNA and CDR2 YNFKEQ. Generated by immunoSEQ multiplex PCR, the TCRdb table keeps only in-frame clones and is missing some. The data show about 88,000 clones, with around 93% seen just once and over 0.2% held by the top ten. The receptor comes from a human donor in good health. The chain recombines TRBV4-2 with TRBJ2-3; D may be TRBD2 (6 bases). Sequencing used T cells isolated from PBMCs. The DNA for the CDR3 is TGTGCCAGCAGCCAAGATCGGCGGGGTTCCACAGATACGCAGTATTTT. Translated, it gives CASSQDRRGSTDTQYF.